The 10 T cell receptor beta chains in this list originate from one sample, sequenced in a study of beta chain features in type 1 diabetes. cDNA synthesis used the whole RNA isolate, giving expressed TCRB sequences. Profiling relied on immunoSEQ multiplex PCR, and the TCRdb table lists in-frame clones only, not all of them. The data hold 390,000 or so clones, with around 14% observed a single time. Input material: naive CD4+ T cells from blood. The receptor set was obtained from a man aged 25 to 40 in good health.

This clone was seen a handful of times. The rearrangement joins TRBV10-3 to TRBJ2-7; 9 bases align to TRBD1. The germline gives CDR1 ENHRY, CDR2 SYGVKD. J gave up 6 bases and V 10 bases, and 10 bases lay outside the gene matches. The CDR3 loop spans 13 amino acids. The CDR3 loop reads CATLQGAGVEQYF. CDR3 nucleotides: TGTGCCACCTTACAGGGGGCAGGGGTCGAGCAGTACTTC.

This clone was seen more than once but under ten times. V and J are TRBV10-3 and TRBJ2-7; D may be TRBD1 (5 bases). Per the germline V gene, CDR1 is ENHRY and CDR2 is SYGVKD. The ends were cut back, 7 bases at V and 3 bases at J, with 22 bases in the middle. The CDR3 is made up of 16 amino acids. The CDR3 DNA reads as TGTGCCATCACCCAAAGCCCAGACAGAATCAACTACGAGCAGTACTTC. Protein product: CAITQSPDRINYEQYF.

The V and J genes are TRBV6-5 and TRBJ1-1; no firm D call. Germline CDR1 is MNHEY and CDR2 is SVGAGI. This CDR3 comprises 13 residues. V lost 4 bases and J lost 0, with 6 bases in between. CDR3 sequence (DNA): TGTGCCAGCAGTTCCTATATGAACACTGAAGCTTTCTTT. Amino acids: CASSSYMNTEAFF.

The CDR3 loop reads CASSVGAGDHNEQFF. CDR3 in DNA: TGTGCCAGCAGCGTAGGGGCGGGAGACCACAATGAGCAGTTCTTC. The chain carries TRBV9 and TRBJ2-1; 7 bases are shared with TRBD2. This CDR3 region has 15 residues. Germline V gene lookup returns CDR1 SGDLS and CDR2 YYNGEE. V dropped 0 bases and J dropped 5; count of bases not matched to a gene: 5.

The J gene is TRBJ1-1, the V gene TRBV18; D gene ambiguous. Trimming pared 5 bases from V and 0 bases from J, leaving 10 bases between. CDR3 length equals 14 residues. The germline gives CDR1 KGHSH, CDR2 LQKENI. In DNA, the CDR3 is TGTGCCAGCTCAATTCAAACAATGAACACTGAAGCTTTCTTT. It translates to CASSIQTMNTEAFF. The variable domain in full, with the rest retrieved from reference TRBV18 and TRBJ1-1, is NAGVMQNPRHLVRRRGQEARLRCSPMKGHSHVYWYRQLPEEGLKFMVYLQKENIIDESGMPKERFSAEFPKEGPSILRIQQVVRGDSAAYFCASSIQTMNTEAFFGQGTRLTVV.

The J gene is TRBJ2-4, the V gene TRBV7-6; 14 bases map to TRBD2. The CDR3 loop spans 20 amino acids. J lost 7 bases, V lost 5 bases, and 19 bases had no gene match. Germline V lookup: CDR1 SGHVS, CDR2 FNYEAQ. The CDR3 region has the DNA TGTGCCAGCAGCCTCCGACCGGAAACGGGACTAGCGGGAGAGCCGAACATTCAGTACTTC. This gives the protein CASSLRPETGLAGEPNIQYF. Based on the CDR3 plus reference TRBV7-6 and TRBJ2-4, the full variable domain is GAGVSQSPRYKVTKRGQDVALRCDPISGHVSLYWYRQALGQGPEFLTYFNYEAQQDKSGLPNDRFSAERPEGSISTLTIQRTEQRDSAMYRCASSLRPETGLAGEPNIQYFGAGTRLSVL.

The chain recombines TRBV2 with TRBJ2-5; no definite D call. Trimming took off 1 base at V and 5 bases at J, with 5 bases between the two ends. Germline-derived CDR1 and CDR2 are SNHLY and FYNNEI. The CDR3 spans 12 residues. CDR3 nucleotide sequence: TGTGCCAGCAGTGAAGTGGCGGAGACCCAGTACTTC. This translates into CASSEVAETQYF.

This clone was observed a few times. V is TRBV4-2 and J is TRBJ2-3; 10 bases fit TRBD2. Per the germline V gene, CDR1 is LGHNA and CDR2 is YNFKEQ. The V and J ends lost 1 base and 1 base, in that order; junction bases with no gene match: 5. This CDR3 comprises 17 residues. The CDR3 DNA is TGTGCCAGCAGCCAAGGAGGGGGGACTAGCGGCACAGATACGCAGTATTTT. It is translated as CASSQGGGTSGTDTQYF.

This clone has more than one count but fewer than ten. The DNA of the CDR3 is TGTGCCAGCAGCAAGGGACCAGCGAACACCGGGGAGCTGTTTTTT. Protein: CASSKGPANTGELFF. J is TRBJ2-2 and V is TRBV7-2; TRBD1 or TRBD2 may be the D gene (5 bases each). Germline CDR1 and CDR2: SGHTA and FQGNSA. This CDR3 comprises 15 residues. V was clipped by 5 bases and J by 0 bases, with 10 bases between them.

V usage is TRBV30 and J usage is TRBJ2-1; 13 nucleotides agree with TRBD2. The ends lost 3 bases at V and 5 bases at J; junction bases unmatched: 7. There are 16 residues in the CDR3. From germline, CDR1 is GTSNPN and CDR2 SVGIG (reference sequence). The CDR3 DNA follows: TGTGCCTGGAGCCGGGGACTAGCGGGACCAAACAATGAGCAGTTCTTC. This translates into CAWSRGLAGPNNEQFF.